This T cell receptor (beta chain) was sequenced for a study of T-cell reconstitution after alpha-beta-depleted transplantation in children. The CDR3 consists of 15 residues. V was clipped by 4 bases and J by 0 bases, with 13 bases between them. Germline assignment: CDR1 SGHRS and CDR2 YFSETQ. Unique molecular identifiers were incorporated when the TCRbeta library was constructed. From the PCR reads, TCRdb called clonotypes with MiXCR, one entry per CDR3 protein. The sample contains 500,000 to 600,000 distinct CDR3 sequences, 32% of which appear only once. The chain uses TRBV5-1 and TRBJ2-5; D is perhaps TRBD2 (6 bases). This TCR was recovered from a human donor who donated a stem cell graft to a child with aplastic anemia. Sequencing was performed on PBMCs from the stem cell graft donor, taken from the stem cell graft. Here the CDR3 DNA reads TGCGCCAGCAGCAGGAGCGGGCCCTACCAAGAGACCCAGTACTTC. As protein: CASSRSGPYQETQYF.